Listed below are T cell receptor beta chains from one sample, sequenced in a study of T cells in Graves' hyperthyroidism and ophthalmopathy. In TCRdb, the multiplex PCR reads were re-called with MiXCR into one record per CDR3 protein. Of a few hundred thousand distinct CDR3 sequences listed, around 16% are singletons. Sequencing used blood. These receptors originate from a woman under 30 with Graves' hyperthyroidism that later progressed to Graves' ophthalmopathy. The CDR3 runs from the conserved cysteine through the conserved F or W. The D gene is left open where the match is weak. Not every row has a clone size; where given, it reads once, few, many or a size class.

j_call clone_size v_call d_call cdr3_aa cdr3_nt
TRBJ2-3 many TRBV5-1 TRBD2 CASSDPGLPTDTQYF TGCGCCAGCAGCGATCCGGGACTACCGACAGATACGCAGTATTTT
TRBJ2-7 - TRBV19 - CASCQVNSYEQYF TGTGCCAGCTGCCAGGTTAACTCCTACGAGCAGTACTTC
TRBJ2-3 few TRBV10-3 TRBD2 CAIRGTSDTDTQYF TGTGCCATCAGAGGGACTAGCGACACAGATACGCAGTATTTT
TRBJ2-5 many TRBV27 - CASSIGETQYF TGTGCCAGCAGCATTGGGGAGACCCAGTACTTC
TRBJ2-4 few TRBV12-3/TRBV12-4 TRBD2 CASSKAGTRTISLSAKNIQYF TGTGCCAGCAGTAAAGCCGGGACTAGGACAATAAGTCTTTCAGCCAAAAACATTCAGTACTTC
TRBJ1-5 few TRBV20-1 TRBD1 CSANRDRVPFNQPQHF TGCAGTGCGAACCGGGACAGGGTACCCTTCAATCAGCCCCAGCATTTT
TRBJ1-5 - TRBV7-2 - CASSQREGNNQPQHF TGTGCCAGCAGTCAACGGGAGGGGAACAATCAGCCCCAGCATTTT
TRBJ2-3 many TRBV11-2 TRBD2 CASSPPGTRSTDTQYF TGTGCCAGCAGCCCCCCCGGGACTAGATCAACAGATACGCAGTATTTT
TRBJ2-5 many TRBV12-5 TRBD2 CASGLSLADMGETQYF TGTGCTAGTGGTTTGAGCCTAGCGGATATGGGAGAGACCCAGTACTTC
TRBJ1-1 - TRBV29-1 - CSVESRNTEAFF TGCAGCGTTGAATCTCGGAACACTGAAGCTTTCTTT
TRBJ1-2 many TRBV28 TRBD1 CASRTSTGGLGGYTF TGTGCCAGCAGAACATCGACAGGGGGACTCGGTGGCTACACCTTC
TRBJ2-6 once TRBV7-6 - CASSLEGEFGAGANVLTF TGTGCCAGCAGCTTAGAGGGGGAATTCGGGGCTGGGGCCAACGTCCTGACTTTC
TRBJ2-1 many TRBV20-1 TRBD2 CSASLITSGSPNEQFF TGCAGTGCTAGTTTAATCACTAGCGGGAGTCCCAATGAGCAGTTCTTC
TRBJ1-1 few TRBV7-6 TRBD1 CASSFPDTGVLDTEAFF TGTGCCAGCAGCTTCCCCGACACAGGGGTGTTGGACACTGAAGCTTTCTTT
TRBJ2-7 - TRBV20-1 - CSARDLGGEAYEQYF TGCAGTGCTAGAGATCTGGGGGGAGAAGCCTACGAGCAGTACTTC
TRBJ2-1 few TRBV7-9 - CASSSKIVNAGLYNEQFF TGTGCCAGCAGCTCTAAAATCGTAAACGCGGGACTCTACAATGAGCAGTTCTTC
TRBJ2-3 - TRBV9 TRBD1 CASSEPGQGYSDTQYF TGTGCCAGCAGCGAACCGGGACAGGGGTACTCAGATACGCAGTATTTT
TRBJ1-6 many TRBV6-1 - CASSLHRKPYNSPLHF TGTGCCAGCTCCCTACACAGGAAGCCTTATAATTCACCCCTCCACTTT
TRBJ2-5 few TRBV2 - CASNVGETQYF TGTGCCAGCAACGTAGGCGAGACCCAGTACTTC
TRBJ2-7 - TRBV9 TRBD1 CASSQRIETGTAQYF TGTGCCAGCAGCCAACGAATTGAGACTGGGACAGCGCAGTACTTC
TRBJ2-7 many TRBV3-1 - CASSQSQYEQYF TGTGCCAGCAGCCAATCACAGTACGAGCAGTACTTC
TRBJ2-5 - TRBV24-1 - CATKSGETQYF TGTGCCACCAAGTCCGGAGAGACCCAGTACTTC
TRBJ2-7 few TRBV20-1 TRBD2 CSARDLPTSGAHEQYF TGCAGTGCTAGAGATTTGCCGACTAGCGGGGCCCACGAGCAGTACTTC
TRBJ1-4 many TRBV18 - CASSPGANEKLFF TGTGCCAGCTCACCAGGGGCGAATGAAAAACTGTTTTTT
TRBJ2-7 - TRBV4-1 - CASSQEWPRNYEQYF TGCGCCAGCAGCCAAGAATGGCCCAGGAACTACGAGCAGTACTTC
TRBJ2-1 once TRBV6-5 - CASSSYLGPRADNEQFF TGTGCCAGCAGTTCTTACTTGGGACCCCGAGCGGACAATGAGCAGTTCTTC
TRBJ1-1 many TRBV20-1 - CSARGQRGVTEAFF TGCAGTGCTAGAGGACAGAGGGGAGTCACTGAAGCTTTCTTT
TRBJ2-1 - TRBV6-2/TRBV6-3 TRBD2 CASSPGLDVQNEQFF TGTGCCAGCAGCCCGGGACTAGATGTGCAGAATGAGCAGTTCTTC
TRBJ2-1 few TRBV2 TRBD2 CASSELGGRDNEQFF TGTGCCAGCAGTGAGTTGGGGGGGAGGGACAATGAGCAGTTCTTC
TRBJ2-7 - TRBV28 - CASSLRNRHDIRISYEQYF TGTGCCAGCAGTTTAAGAAACCGACATGACATACGGATATCCTACGAGCAGTACTTC
TRBJ1-1 - TRBV9 TRBD1 CASSDGQGMNTEAFF TGTGCCAGCAGCGATGGACAGGGGATGAACACTGAAGCTTTCTTT
TRBJ2-7 many TRBV20-1 TRBD2 CSARVVAGSHEQYF TGCAGTGCTAGAGTGGTAGCGGGCTCCCACGAGCAGTACTTC
TRBJ1-4 - TRBV6-5 - CASSYSIGWSGNEKLFF TGTGCCAGCAGTTACTCGATAGGGTGGTCGGGTAATGAAAAACTGTTTTTT
TRBJ2-7 many TRBV20-1 TRBD2 CSAREGLAPYEQYF TGCAGTGCTAGAGAGGGACTAGCTCCCTACGAGCAGTACTTC
TRBJ2-7 many TRBV18 TRBD2 CASSPWLAGNPYEQYF TGTGCCAGCTCACCTTGGCTAGCGGGAAATCCCTACGAGCAGTACTTC
TRBJ2-7 - TRBV27 TRBD2 CASSVAGRDSQQYF TGTGCCAGCAGTGTAGCCGGGAGGGATTCGCAGCAGTACTTC
TRBJ2-7 - TRBV6-1 - CASSGSGEQYF TGTGCCAGCAGTGGTAGCGGCGAGCAGTACTTC
TRBJ2-1 - TRBV28 - CASRTMVIRTPHNEQFF TGTGCCAGCAGGACCATGGTTATTCGGACACCCCACAATGAGCAGTTCTTC
TRBJ2-1 many TRBV20-1 TRBD1 CSARIPSHRGWNEQFF TGCAGTGCTAGAATCCCGAGCCACAGGGGGTGGAATGAGCAGTTCTTC
TRBJ2-7 many TRBV6-2/TRBV6-3 - CASSQLTPYEQYF TGTGCCAGCAGTCAGCTTACCCCCTACGAGCAGTACTTC
TRBJ2-3 once TRBV9 - CASSSRPPDTQYF TGTGCCAGCAGCTCAAGGCCTCCAGATACGCAGTATTTT
TRBJ2-7 few TRBV7-6 - CASSPRAGLSYEQYF TGTGCCAGCAGCCCGCGGGCAGGGCTTTCCTACGAGCAGTACTTC
TRBJ2-7 many TRBV28 - CASSSNRKLQATYEQYF TGTGCCAGCAGTTCCAACCGTAAGTTACAGGCCACCTACGAGCAGTACTTC
TRBJ1-5 few TRBV6-2/TRBV6-3 - CASSYSQVYQPQHF TGTGCCAGCAGTTACTCGCAAGTGTATCAGCCCCAGCATTTT
TRBJ2-3 many TRBV7-2 - CASSLALVNTQYF TGTGCCAGCAGCTTAGCTCTAGTGAATACGCAGTATTTT
TRBJ2-3 many TRBV2 TRBD1 CASRSGTVVLPQYF TGTGCCAGCAGATCCGGGACAGTAGTCCTTCCGCAGTATTTT
TRBJ1-1 - TRBV6-1 - CATQVDANTEAFF TGTGCCACCCAGGTGGACGCGAACACTGAAGCTTTCTTT
TRBJ1-1 few TRBV7-6 - CASSPRDGYTEAFF TGTGCCAGCAGCCCTCGGGACGGATACACTGAAGCTTTCTTT
TRBJ1-2 few TRBV27 - CASSRGWGGLLNYGYTF TGTGCCAGCAGCCGGGGTTGGGGGGGCTTACTCAACTATGGCTACACCTTC
TRBJ2-7 - TRBV4-1 - CASSHQFRGEQYF TGCGCCAGCAGCCACCAGTTTAGAGGGGAGCAGTACTTC
TRBJ1-1 few TRBV7-9 - CASSAGPDMNWQAVNAEAFF TGTGCCAGCAGCGCGGGACCCGACATGAATTGGCAGGCGGTAAATGCTGAAGCTTTCTTT
TRBJ1-2 many TRBV7-8 TRBD1 CASSENLTGGDGYTF TGTGCCAGCAGCGAGAACCTGACAGGGGGCGATGGCTACACCTTC
TRBJ2-2 few TRBV5-8 - CASSLNRGLNTGELLF TGTGCCAGCAGCCTAAACAGGGGACTAAACACCGGGGAGCTGCTTTTT
TRBJ1-5 - TRBV30 TRBD1 CAWAPRGDRGRGGNQPQHF TGTGCCTGGGCACCCCGTGGGGACAGGGGGCGCGGGGGCAATCAGCCCCAGCATTTT
TRBJ2-7 many TRBV7-2 - CASSLGPTSFEQYF TGTGCCAGCAGCTTAGGACCTACTAGCTTCGAGCAGTACTTC